This T cell receptor (beta chain) was observed in a study of cytomegalovirus exposure and HLA in healthy donors. Study-wide points: Sequencing artifact likely explains a cluster of highly shared sequence variants.

This clone was counted once. Antigen specificity is unknown. The PCR was carried out with 60 Vbeta primers and 13 Jbeta primers. The assay was immunoSEQ multiplex PCR, and TCRdb's table has in-frame clones only and misses some. The sample holds 100,000 to 150,000 clones, around 78% seen once. This clonotype was obtained from a man between 35 and 55 years old in good health and CMV-seronegative. The sequenced sample was PBMCs.

This chain's CDR3 is CASSILQEDQPQHF. DNA of the CDR3: TGTGCCAGTAGTATATTACAGGAAGATCAGCCCCAGCATTTT. The chain has TRBV19 and TRBJ1-5; D perhaps matches TRBD1 (5 bases). Trimming took 2 bases from V and 5 from J, leaving 10 bases between them. The CDR3 has 14 residues. In germline, CDR1 is LNHDA, CDR2 SQIVND (reference sequence).